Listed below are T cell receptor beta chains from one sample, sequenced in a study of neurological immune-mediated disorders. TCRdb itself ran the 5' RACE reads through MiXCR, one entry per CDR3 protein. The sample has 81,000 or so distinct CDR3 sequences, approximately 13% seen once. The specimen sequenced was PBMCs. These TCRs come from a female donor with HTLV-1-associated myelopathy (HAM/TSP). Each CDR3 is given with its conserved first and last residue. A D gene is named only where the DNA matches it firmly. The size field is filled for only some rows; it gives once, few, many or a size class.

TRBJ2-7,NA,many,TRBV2,TGTGCCAGCAGTGAAGAGACAGGCTCAAACTACGAGCAGTACTTC,CASSEETGSNYEQYF
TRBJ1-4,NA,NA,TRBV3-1,TGTGCCAGCACGCGGACGCAGGATGAAAAACTGCTTTTT,CASTRTQDEKLLF
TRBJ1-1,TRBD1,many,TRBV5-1,TGCGCCAGCAGCTCGACAGGGCGCGATACTGAAGCTTTCTTT,CASSSTGRDTEAFF
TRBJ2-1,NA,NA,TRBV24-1,TGTGCCACCAGTGATTTGAGGGAGAGCTCCTACAATGAGCAGTTCTTC,CATSDLRESSYNEQFF
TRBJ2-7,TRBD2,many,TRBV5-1,TGCGCCAGCAGCTTGAACTCGGGGGGTGGCGAGCAGTACTTC,CASSLNSGGGEQYF
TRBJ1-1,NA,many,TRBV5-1,TGCGCCAGCAGGTGGTCCGGAGCCAACACTGAAGCTTTCTTT,CASRWSGANTEAFF
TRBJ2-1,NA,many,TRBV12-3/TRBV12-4,TGTGCCAGCAGTTTTTCGGGGATGTTAGGGTATGAGCAGTTCTTC,CASSFSGMLGYEQFF
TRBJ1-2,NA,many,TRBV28,TGTGCCAGCAGTTTGGGCACCTCGCCGTATGGCTACACCTTC,CASSLGTSPYGYTF
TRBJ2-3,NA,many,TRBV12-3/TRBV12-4,TGTGCCAGCAGTTTAGGTTTGGGGGGGGCTGGGGATACGCAGTATTTT,CASSLGLGGAGDTQYF
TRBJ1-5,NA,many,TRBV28,TGTGCCAGCAGTTTACCCCCCAGGGTCCGTAGCAATCAGCCCCAGCATTTT,CASSLPPRVRSNQPQHF
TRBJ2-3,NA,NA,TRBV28,TGTGCCAGCAGTCCCCCCCGTGAGTCAGATACGCAGTATTTT,CASSPPRESDTQYF
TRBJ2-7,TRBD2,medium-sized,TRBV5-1,TGCGCCAGCAGCTTGGGAAACAGCGGGGGGGCCAGCGAGCAGTACTTC,CASSLGNSGGASEQYF
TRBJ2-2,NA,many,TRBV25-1,TGTGCCAGCAGTGAATTGCTCGAAGCCGGGGAGCTGTTTTTT,CASSELLEAGELFF
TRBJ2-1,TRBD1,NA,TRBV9,TGTGCCACCAGCGAGGGACAGGGGAACAATGAGCAGTTCTTC,CATSEGQGNNEQFF
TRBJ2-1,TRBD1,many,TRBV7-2,TGTGCCAGCAGCATACAGGGGGCTACCCTGAAGCAGTTCTTC,CASSIQGATLKQFF
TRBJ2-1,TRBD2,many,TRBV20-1,TGCAGTGTCCAGCGGGGGGGTCGTGATGAGCAGTTCTTC,CSVQRGGRDEQFF
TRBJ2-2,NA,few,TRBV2,TGTGCCAGCAGAAAGGGGGAGAGGACCGGGGAGCTGTTTTTT,CASRKGERTGELFF
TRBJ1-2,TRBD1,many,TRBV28,TGTGCCAGCAGTTCCACAACCCCGGGACAGGGATCTGGCTACACCTTC,CASSSTTPGQGSGYTF
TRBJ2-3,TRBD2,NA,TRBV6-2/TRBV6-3,TGTGCCAGCAGGCTAGCGGGGGGGCCGTATACGCAGTATTTT,CASRLAGGPYTQYF
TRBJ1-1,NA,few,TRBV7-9,TGTGCCAGCAGCCGGCGGGACTTTGAAGCTTTCTTT,CASSRRDFEAFF
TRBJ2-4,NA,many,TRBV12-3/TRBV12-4,TGTGCCAGCAGTAGGGACTTCACCTTAGCCAAAAACATTCAGTACTTC,CASSRDFTLAKNIQYF
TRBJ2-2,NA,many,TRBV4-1,TGCGCCAGCAGCACCGCGGATCGCCGGGCCGGGGAGCTGTTTTTT,CASSTADRRAGELFF
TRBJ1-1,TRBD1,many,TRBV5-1,TGCGCCAGCTCAGGGGGCATGGGGAACACTGAAGCTTTCTTT,CASSGGMGNTEAFF
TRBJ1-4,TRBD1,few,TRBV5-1,TGCGCCAGCAGCTTGGCCAGTGGGACAGGAGAAGAAAAACTGTTTTTT,CASSLASGTGEEKLFF
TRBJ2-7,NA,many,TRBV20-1,TGCAGTGCTAGAGCGAGCATATCCTACGAGCAGTACTTC,CSARASISYEQYF
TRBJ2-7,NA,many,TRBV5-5,TGTGCCAGCAGCTTGGCGACAGTACCCTACGAGCAGTACTTC,CASSLATVPYEQYF
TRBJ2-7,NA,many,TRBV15,TGTGCCACCAGCAGAGAGGACAGTCTAAGCGAGCAGTACTTC,CATSREDSLSEQYF
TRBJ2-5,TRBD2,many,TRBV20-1,TGCAGTGCTAGAGGAGCGGGGGGAATCCAAGAGACCCAGTACTTC,CSARGAGGIQETQYF
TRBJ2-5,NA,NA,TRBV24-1,TGTGCCACCGGCGGGCGGGGAGAGACCCAGTACTTC,CATGGRGETQYF
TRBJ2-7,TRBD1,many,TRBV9,TGTGCCAGCAGTAGGGACAGGGGTACTTACGAGCAGTACTTC,CASSRDRGTYEQYF
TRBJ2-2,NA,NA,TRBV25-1,TGTGCCAGCAGTGACGGAGGGGTGGGCACCGGGGAGCTGTTTTTT,CASSDGGVGTGELFF
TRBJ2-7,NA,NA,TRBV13,TGTGCCAGCAGCTTAACTCTTCTCTACGAGCAGTACTTC,CASSLTLLYEQYF
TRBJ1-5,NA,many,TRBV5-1,TGCGCCAGCAGCTTGCGGGGGGCGCGGAATCAGCCCCAGCATTTT,CASSLRGARNQPQHF
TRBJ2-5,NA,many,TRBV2,TGTGCCAGCACTCCGGGGCCGGAGACCCAGTACTTC,CASTPGPETQYF
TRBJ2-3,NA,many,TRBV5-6,TGTGCCAGCAGCTTGATGGGGCAAGGAGATACGCAGTATTTT,CASSLMGQGDTQYF